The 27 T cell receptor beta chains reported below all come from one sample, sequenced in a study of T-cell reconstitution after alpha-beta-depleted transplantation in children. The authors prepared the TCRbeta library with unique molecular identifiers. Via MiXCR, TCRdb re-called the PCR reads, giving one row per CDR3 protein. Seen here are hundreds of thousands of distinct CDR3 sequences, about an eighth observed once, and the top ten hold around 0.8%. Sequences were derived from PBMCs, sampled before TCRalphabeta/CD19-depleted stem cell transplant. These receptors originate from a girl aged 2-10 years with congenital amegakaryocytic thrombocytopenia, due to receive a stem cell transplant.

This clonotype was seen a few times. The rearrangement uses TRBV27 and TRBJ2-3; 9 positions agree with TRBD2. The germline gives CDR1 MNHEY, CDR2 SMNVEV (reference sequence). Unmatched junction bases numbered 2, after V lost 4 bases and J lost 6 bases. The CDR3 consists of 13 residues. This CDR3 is CASSWAGGDTQYF. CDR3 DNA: TGTGCCAGCAGTTGGGCGGGAGGGGATACGCAGTATTTT.

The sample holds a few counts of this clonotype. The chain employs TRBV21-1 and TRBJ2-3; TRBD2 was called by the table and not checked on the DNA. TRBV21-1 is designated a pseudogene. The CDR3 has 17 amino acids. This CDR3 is CASSKSLLAGRTDTQYF. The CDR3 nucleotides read TGTGCCAGCAGCAAATCTCTACTAGCGGGACGCACAGATACGCAGTATTTT.

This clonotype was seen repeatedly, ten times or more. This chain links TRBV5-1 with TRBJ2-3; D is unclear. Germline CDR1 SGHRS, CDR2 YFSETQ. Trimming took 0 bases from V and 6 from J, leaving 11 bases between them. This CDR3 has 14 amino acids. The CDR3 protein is CASSLARVLDTQYF. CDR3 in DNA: TGCGCCAGCAGCTTGGCCCGGGTTTTGGATACGCAGTATTTT.

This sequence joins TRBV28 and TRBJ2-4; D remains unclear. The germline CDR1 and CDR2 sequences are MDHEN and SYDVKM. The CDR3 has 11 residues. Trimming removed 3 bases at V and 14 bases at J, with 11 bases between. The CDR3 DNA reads TGTGCCAGCAGTTTCCGTGGAATCGAGTACTTC. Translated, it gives CASSFRGIEYF.

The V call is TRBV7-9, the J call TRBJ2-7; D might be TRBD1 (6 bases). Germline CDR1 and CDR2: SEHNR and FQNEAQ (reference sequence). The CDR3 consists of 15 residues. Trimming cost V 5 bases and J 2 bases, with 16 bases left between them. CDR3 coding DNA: TGTGCCAGCAGCCCAGGGGAGTTCCCTACCTACGAGCAGTACTTC. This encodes CASSPGEFPTYEQYF.

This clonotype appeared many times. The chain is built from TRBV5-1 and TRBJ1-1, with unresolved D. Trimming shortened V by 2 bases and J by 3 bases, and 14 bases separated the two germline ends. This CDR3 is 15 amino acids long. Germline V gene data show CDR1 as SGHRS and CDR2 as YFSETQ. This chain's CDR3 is CASSFGVLTDTEAFF. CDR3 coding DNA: TGCGCCAGCAGCTTCGGGGTCTTGACGGACACTGAAGCTTTCTTT.

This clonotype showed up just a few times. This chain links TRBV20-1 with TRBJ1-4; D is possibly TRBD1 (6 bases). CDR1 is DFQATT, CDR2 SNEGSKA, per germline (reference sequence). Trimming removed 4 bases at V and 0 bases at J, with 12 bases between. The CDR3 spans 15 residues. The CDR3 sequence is CSAIKNRATNEKLFF. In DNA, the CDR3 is TGCAGTGCTATTAAAAACAGGGCAACTAATGAAAAACTGTTTTTT.

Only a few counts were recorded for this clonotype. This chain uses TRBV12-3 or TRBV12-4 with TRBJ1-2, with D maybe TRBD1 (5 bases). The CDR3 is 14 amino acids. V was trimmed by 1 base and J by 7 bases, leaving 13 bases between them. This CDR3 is CASSLGSRRGGYTF. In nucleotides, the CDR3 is TGTGCCAGCAGTTTAGGTTCCCGAAGGGGTGGCTACACCTTC.

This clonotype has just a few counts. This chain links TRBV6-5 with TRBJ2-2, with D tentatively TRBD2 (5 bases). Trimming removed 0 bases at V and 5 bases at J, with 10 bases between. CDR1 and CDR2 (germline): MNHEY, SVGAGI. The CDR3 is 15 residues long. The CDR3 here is CASSYSRVLTGELFF. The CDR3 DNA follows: TGTGCCAGCAGTTACTCGCGGGTCCTTACCGGGGAGCTGTTTTTT.

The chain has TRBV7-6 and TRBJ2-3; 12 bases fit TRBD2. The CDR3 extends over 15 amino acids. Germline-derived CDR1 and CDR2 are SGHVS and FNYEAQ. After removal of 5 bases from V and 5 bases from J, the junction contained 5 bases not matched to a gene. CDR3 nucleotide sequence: TGTGCCAGCAGCCCAAGGACTAGCGGGATAGATACGCAGTATTTT. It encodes CASSPRTSGIDTQYF.

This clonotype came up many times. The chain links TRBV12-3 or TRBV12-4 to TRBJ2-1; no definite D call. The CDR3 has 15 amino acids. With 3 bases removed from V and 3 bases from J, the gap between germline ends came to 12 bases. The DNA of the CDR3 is TGTGCCAGCAGTTTCGGCGTGATCCTCTACAATGAGCAGTTCTTC. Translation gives CASSFGVILYNEQFF.

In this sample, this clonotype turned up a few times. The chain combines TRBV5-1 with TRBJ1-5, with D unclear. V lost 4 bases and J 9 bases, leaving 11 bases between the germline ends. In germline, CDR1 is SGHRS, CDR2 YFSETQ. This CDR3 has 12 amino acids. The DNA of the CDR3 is TGCGCCAGCAGCGAGCCCCCTGGGCCCCAGCATTTT. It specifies CASSEPPGPQHF. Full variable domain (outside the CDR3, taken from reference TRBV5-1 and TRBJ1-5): KAGVTQTPRYLIKTRGQQVTLSCSPISGHRSVSWYQQTPGQGLQFLFEYFSETQRNKGNFPGRFSGRQFSNSRSEMNVSTLELGDSALYLCASSEPPGPQHFGDGTRLSIL.

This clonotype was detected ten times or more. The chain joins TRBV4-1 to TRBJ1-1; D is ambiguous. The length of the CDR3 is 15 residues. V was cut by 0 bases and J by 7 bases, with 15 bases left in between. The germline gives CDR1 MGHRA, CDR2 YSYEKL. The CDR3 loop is CASSQDEALNYEAFF. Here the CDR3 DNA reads TGCGCCAGCAGCCAAGACGAGGCCCTGAATTATGAAGCTTTCTTT.

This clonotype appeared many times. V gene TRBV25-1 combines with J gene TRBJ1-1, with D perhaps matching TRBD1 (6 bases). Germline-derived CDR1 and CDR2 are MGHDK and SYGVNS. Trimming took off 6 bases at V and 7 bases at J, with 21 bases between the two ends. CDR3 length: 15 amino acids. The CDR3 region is CASRKGGRAFGEAFF. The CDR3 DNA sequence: TGTGCCAGCAGAAAGGGGGGCAGGGCGTTCGGTGAAGCTTTCTTT.

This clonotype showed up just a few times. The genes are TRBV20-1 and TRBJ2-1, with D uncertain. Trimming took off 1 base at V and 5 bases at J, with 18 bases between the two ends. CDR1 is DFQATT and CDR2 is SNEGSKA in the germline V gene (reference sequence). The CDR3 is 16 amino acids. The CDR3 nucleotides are TGCAGTGCTAGAGCTTATTTTTTATCCAGAAACAATGAGCAGTTCTTC. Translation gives CSARAYFLSRNNEQFF.

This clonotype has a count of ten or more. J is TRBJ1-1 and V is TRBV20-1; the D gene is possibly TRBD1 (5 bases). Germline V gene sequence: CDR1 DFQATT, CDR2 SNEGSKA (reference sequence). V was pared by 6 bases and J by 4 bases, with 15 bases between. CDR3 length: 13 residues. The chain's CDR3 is CSALSGGSTEAFF. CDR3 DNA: TGCAGTGCCCTCAGCGGGGGGAGCACTGAAGCTTTCTTT.

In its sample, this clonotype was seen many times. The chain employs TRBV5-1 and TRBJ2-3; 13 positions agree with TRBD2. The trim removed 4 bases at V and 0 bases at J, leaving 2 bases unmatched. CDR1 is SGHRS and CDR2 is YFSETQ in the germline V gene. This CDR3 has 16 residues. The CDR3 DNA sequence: TGCGCCAGCAGCACGGGACTAGCGGGAAGCACAGATACGCAGTATTTT. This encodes CASSTGLAGSTDTQYF. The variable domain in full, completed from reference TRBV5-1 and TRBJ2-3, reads KAGVTQTPRYLIKTRGQQVTLSCSPISGHRSVSWYQQTPGQGLQFLFEYFSETQRNKGNFPGRFSGRQFSNSRSEMNVSTLELGDSALYLCASSTGLAGSTDTQYFGPGTRLTVL.

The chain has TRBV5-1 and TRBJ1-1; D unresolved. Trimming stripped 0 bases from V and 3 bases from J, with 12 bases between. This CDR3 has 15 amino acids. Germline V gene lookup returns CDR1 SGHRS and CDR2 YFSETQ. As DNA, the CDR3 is TGCGCCAGCAGCTTGGCGGACGGAGCCGACACTGAAGCTTTCTTT. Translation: CASSLADGADTEAFF.

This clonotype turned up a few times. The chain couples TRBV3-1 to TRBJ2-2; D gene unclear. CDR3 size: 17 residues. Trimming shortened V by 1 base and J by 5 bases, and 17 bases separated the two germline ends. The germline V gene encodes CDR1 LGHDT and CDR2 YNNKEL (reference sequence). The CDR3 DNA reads TGTGCCAGCAGCCAAGCCCCCCTGCGGTTGGGGACCGGGGAGCTGTTTTTT. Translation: CASSQAPLRLGTGELFF.

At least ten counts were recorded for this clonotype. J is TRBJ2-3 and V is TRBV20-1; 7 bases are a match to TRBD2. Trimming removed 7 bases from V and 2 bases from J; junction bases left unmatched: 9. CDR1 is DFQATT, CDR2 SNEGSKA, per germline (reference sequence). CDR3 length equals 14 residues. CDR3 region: CSGAGEPNTDTQYF. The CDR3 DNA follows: TGCAGTGGGGCGGGAGAGCCTAACACAGATACGCAGTATTTT.

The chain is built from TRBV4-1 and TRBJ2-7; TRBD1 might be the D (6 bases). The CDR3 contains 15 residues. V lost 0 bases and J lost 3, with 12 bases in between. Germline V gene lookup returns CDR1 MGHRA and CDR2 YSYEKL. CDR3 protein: CASSQEARGIYEQYF. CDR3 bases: TGCGCCAGCAGCCAAGAGGCCAGGGGAATCTACGAGCAGTACTTC.

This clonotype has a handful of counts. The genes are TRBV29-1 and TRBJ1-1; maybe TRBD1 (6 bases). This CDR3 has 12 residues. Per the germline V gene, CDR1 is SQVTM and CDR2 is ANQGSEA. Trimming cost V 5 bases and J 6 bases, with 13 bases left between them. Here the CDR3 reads CSVNREGAEAFF. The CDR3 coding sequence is TGCAGCGTTAACCGGGAGGGGGCTGAAGCTTTCTTT. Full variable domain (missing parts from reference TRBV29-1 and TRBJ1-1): SAVISQKPSRDICQRGTSLTIQCQVDSQVTMMFWYRQQPGQSLTLIATANQGSEATYESGFVIDKFPISRPNLTFSTLTVSNMSPEDSSIYLCSVNREGAEAFFGQGTRLTVV.

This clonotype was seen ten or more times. CDR3 residues: CASSSQLARNEQFF. Here the CDR3 DNA reads TGTGCCAGCAGTTCCCAGCTAGCGAGGAATGAGCAGTTCTTC. The rearrangement uses TRBV28 and TRBJ2-1; tentative D call: TRBD2 (6 bases). Trimming removed 4 bases at V and 7 bases at J, with 14 bases between. The germline V gene has CDR1 MDHEN and CDR2 SYDVKM. The CDR3 is made up of 14 amino acids.

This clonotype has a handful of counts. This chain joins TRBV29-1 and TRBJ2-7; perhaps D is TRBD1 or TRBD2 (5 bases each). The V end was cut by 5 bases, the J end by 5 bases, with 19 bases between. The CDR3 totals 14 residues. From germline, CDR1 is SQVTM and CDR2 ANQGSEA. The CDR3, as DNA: TGCAGCGTTCGGAACCGTGGGGGTTCCGACGAGCAGTACTTC. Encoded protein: CSVRNRGGSDEQYF.

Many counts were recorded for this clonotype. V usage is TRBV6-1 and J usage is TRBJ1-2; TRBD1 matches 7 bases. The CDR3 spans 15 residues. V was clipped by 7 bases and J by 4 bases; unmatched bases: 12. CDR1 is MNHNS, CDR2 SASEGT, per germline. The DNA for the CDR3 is TGTGCCAGCAATAGACAGGGCGTCGAACCCTATGGCTACACCTTC. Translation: CASNRQGVEPYGYTF.

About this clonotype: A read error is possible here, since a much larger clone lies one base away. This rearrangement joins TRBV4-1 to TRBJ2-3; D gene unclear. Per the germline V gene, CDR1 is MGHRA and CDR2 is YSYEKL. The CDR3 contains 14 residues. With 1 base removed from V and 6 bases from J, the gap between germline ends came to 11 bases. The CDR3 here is CASSQGLIPDTQYF. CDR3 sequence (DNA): TGCGCCAGCAGCCAAGGCCTAATCCCCGATACGCAGTATTTT.

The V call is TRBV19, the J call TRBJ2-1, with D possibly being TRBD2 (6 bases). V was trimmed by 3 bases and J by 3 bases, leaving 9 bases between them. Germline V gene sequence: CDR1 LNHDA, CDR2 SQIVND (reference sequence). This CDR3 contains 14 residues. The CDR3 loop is CASSIGTVYNEQFF. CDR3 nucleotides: TGTGCCAGTAGTATTGGGACTGTCTACAATGAGCAGTTCTTC. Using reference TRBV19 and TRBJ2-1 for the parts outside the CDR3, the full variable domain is DGGITQSPKYLFRKEGQNVTLSCEQNLNHDAMYWYRQDPGQGLRLIYYSQIVNDFQKGDIAEGYSVSREKKESFPLTVTSAQKNPTAFYLCASSIGTVYNEQFFGPGTRLTVL.